This TCR beta chain was sequenced during a study of long-term antiretroviral therapy in people with HIV. This clone occurred once. In germline, CDR1 is SGHRS, CDR2 YFSETQ. V lost 5 bases and J lost 0; bases outside the gene matches: 10. This CDR3 comprises 16 residues. The assay, immunoSEQ v3.0, was run at survey level. Libraries were prepared by immunoSEQ multiplex PCR; TCRdb keeps only in-frame clonotypes and omits some of them. In the table there are under 20,000 clones, over 70% of which are singletons. V and J are TRBV5-1 and TRBJ2-5, with 7 bases that match TRBD1. This material consisted of unsorted PBMCs, taken approximately 2.1 years before starting antiretroviral therapy. The TCR was taken from a man in his thirties or forties with HIV. The CDR3 DNA reads TGCGCCAGCAGAAACACCGGGACAGAGTACCAAGAGACCCAGTACTTC. Translating it yields CASRNTGTEYQETQYF.